This section outlines one T cell receptor beta chain sequence together with its context. No antigen is known for it. This sample is part of a study of shared clonotypes between healthy human individuals. Sequencing was performed with immunoSEQ multiplex PCR; in TCRdb, only in-frame clones are kept and a portion is missing. Among 2 million to 2.5 million clones listed, about 92% were seen once. V gave up 2 bases and J gave up 5 bases, with 11 bases separating them. The CDR3 has 14 amino acids. Germline-derived CDR1 and CDR2 are SGDLS and YYNGEE. Only Caucasian adults living in Nashville, Tennessee made up the donor group. Study conclusions and caveats: Specimens sampled were limited to blood, with tissue repertoires likely differing. In several donors, about 5% of naive CD4 clonotypes appeared in common.

V is TRBV9 and J is TRBJ2-1; D is undetermined. Sequencing used naive CD4+ T cells from PBMCs. Regarding subset: CD45RA+ positively selected. This receptor was taken from a man younger than 35 in good health. Some clones in this sample may be carry-over from other donors' samples. DNA of the CDR3: TGTGCCAGCAGCGTTTCATCATCGAACAATGAGCAGTTCTTC. Translating it yields CASSVSSSNNEQFF.